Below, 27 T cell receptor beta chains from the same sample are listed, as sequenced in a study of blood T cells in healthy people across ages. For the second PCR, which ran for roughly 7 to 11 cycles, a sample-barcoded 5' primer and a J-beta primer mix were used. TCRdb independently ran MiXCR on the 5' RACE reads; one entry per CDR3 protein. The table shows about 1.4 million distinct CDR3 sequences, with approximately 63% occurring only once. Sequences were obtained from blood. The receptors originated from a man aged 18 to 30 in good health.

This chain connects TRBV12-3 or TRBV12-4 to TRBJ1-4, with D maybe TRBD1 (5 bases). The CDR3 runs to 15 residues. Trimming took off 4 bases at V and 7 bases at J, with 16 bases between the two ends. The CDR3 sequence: CASSSPDWGGEKLFF. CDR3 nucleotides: TGTGCCAGCAGTTCCCCGGATTGGGGGGGTGAAAAACTGTTTTTT.

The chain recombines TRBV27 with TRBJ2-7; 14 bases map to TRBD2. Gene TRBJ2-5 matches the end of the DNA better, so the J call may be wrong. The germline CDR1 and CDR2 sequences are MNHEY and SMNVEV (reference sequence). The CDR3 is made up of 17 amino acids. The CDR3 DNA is TGTGCCAGCAGGCTCTTCGGGACTAGCGGGAGTATTGAGACCCAGTACTTC. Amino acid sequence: CASRLFGTSGSIETQYF.

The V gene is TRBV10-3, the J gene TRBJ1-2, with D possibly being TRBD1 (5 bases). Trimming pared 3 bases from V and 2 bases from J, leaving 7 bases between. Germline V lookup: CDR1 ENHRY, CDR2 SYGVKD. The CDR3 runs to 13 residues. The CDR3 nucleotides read TGTGCCATCAGTGATGGACACAACTATGGCTACACCTTC. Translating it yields CAISDGHNYGYTF.

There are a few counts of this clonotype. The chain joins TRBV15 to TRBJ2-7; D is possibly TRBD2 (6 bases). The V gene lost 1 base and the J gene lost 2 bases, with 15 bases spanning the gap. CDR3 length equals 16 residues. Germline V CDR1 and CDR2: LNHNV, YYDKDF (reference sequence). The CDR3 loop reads CATSRARETTTYEQYF. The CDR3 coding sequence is TGTGCCACCAGCAGAGCCCGGGAGACTACTACCTACGAGCAGTACTTC.

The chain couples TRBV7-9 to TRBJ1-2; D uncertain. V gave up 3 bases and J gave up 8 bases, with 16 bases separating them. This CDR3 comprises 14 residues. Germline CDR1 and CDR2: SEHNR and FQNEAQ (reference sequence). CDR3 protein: CASSFYGEGNGYTF. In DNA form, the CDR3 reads TGTGCCAGCAGCTTTTATGGGGAAGGGAACGGCTACACCTTC.

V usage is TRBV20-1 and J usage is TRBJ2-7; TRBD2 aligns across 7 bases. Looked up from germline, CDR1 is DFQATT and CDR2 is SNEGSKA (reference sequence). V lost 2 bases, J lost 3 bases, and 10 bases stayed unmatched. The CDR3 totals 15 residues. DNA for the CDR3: TGCAGTGCTAGAATCCCAAGCGGGGCCGGCTACGAGCAGTACTTC. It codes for CSARIPSGAGYEQYF.

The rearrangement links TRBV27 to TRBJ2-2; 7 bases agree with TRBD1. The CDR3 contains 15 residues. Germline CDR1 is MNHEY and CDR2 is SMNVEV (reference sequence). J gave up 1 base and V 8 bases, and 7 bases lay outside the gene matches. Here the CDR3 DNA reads TGTGCCAGCGGGCCCGGGACAGAGAACACCGGGGAGCTGTTTTTT. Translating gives CASGPGTENTGELFF.

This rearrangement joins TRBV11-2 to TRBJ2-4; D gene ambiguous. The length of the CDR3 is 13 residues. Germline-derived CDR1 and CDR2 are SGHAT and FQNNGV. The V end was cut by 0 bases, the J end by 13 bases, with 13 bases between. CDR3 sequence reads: CASSLDKGSEQYF. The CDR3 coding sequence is TGTGCCAGCAGCTTAGATAAGGGAAGTGAGCAGTACTTC.

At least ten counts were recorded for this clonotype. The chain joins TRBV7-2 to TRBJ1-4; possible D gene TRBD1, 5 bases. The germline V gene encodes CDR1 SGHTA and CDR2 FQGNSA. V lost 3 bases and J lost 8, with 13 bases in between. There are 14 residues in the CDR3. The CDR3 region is CASSFQRGGEKLFF. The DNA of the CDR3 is TGTGCCAGCAGCTTCCAGCGGGGGGGAGAAAAACTGTTTTTT. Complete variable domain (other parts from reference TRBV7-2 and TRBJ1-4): GAGVSQSPSNKVTEKGKDVELRCDPISGHTALYWYRQSLGQGLEFLIYFQGNSAPDKSGLPSDRFSAERTGGSVSTLTIQRTQQEDSAVYLCASSFQRGGEKLFFGSGTQLSVL.

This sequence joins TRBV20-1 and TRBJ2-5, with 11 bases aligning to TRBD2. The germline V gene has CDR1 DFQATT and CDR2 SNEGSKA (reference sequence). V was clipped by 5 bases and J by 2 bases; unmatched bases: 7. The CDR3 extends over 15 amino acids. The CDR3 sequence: CSAHLAGGGQETQYF. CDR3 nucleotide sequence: TGCAGTGCTCATTTAGCGGGAGGGGGGCAAGAGACCCAGTACTTC.

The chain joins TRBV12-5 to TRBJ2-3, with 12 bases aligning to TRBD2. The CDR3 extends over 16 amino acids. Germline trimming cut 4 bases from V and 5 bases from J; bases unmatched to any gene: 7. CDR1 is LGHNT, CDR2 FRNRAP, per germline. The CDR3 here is CASGSGLAGYEDTQYF. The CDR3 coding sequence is TGTGCTAGTGGTTCGGGACTAGCGGGCTACGAAGATACGCAGTATTTT.

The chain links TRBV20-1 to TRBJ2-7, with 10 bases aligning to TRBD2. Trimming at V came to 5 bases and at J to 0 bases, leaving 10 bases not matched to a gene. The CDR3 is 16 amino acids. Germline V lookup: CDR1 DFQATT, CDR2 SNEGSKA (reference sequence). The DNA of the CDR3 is TGCAGTGCTTCTCCCTCACTAGCGGGGAGCTCCTACGAGCAGTACTTC. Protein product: CSASPSLAGSSYEQYF.

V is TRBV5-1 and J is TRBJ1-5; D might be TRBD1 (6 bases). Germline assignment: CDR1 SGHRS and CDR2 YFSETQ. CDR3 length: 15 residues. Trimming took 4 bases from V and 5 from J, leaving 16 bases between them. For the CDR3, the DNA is TGCGCCAGCAGCCCCGGCAGGGGAGCAGATCAGCCCCAGCATTTT. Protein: CASSPGRGADQPQHF.

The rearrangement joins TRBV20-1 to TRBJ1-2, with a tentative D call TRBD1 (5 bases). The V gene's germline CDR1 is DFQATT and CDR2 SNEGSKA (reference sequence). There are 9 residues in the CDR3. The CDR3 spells CSGGEVSTF. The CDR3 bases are TGCAGCGGGGGGGAAGTATCCACCTTC.

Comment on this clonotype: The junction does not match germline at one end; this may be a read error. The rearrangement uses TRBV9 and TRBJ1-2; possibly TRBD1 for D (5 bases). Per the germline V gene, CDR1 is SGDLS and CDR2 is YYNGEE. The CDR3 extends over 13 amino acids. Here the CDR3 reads CASSVDSLYGDTF. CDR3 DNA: TGTGCCAGCAGCGTTGACAGCCTCTATGGCGACACCTTC.

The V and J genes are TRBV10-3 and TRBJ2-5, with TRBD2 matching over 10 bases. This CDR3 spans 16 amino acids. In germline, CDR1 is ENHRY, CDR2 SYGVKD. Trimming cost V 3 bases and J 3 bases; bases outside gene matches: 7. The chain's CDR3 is CAISEYGTSVEETQYF. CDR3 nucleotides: TGTGCCATCAGTGAATACGGGACTAGCGTGGAAGAGACCCAGTACTTC.

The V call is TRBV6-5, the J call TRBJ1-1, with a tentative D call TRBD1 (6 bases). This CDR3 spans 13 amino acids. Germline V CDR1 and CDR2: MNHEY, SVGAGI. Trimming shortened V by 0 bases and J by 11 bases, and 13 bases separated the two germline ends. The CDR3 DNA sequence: TGTGCCAGCAGTTACTCTCAGGGGTTTGAGGCTTTCTTT. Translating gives CASSYSQGFEAFF.

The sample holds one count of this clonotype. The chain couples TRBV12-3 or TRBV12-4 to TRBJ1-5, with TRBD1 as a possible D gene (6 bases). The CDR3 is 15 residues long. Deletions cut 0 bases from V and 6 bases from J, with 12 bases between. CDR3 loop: CASSLAYREVQPQHF. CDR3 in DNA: TGTGCCAGCAGTTTAGCGTACAGGGAAGTTCAGCCCCAGCATTTT.

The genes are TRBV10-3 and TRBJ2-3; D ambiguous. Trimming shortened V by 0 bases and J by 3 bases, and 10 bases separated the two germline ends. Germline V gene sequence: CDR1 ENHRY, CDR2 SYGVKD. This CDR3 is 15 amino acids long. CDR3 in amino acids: CAISESPGKTDTQYF. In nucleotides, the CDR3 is TGTGCCATCAGTGAGTCCCCCGGAAAAACAGATACGCAGTATTTT.

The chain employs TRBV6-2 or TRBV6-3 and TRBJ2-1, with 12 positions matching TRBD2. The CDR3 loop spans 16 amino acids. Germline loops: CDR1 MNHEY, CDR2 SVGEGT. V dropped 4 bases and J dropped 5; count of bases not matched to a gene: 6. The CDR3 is CASSFLAGGPDNEQFF. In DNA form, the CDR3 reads TGTGCCAGCAGTTTCCTAGCGGGAGGGCCTGACAATGAGCAGTTCTTC.

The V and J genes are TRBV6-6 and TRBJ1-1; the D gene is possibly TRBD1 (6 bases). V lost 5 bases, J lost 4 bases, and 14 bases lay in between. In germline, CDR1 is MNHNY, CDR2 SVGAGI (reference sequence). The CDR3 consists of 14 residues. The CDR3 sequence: CASSARQDRTEAFF. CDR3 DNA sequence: TGTGCCAGCAGTGCCCGACAGGACCGCACTGAAGCTTTCTTT.

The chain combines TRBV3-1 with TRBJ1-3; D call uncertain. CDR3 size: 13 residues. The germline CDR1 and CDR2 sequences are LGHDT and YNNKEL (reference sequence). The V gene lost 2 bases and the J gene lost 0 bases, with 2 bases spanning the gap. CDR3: CASSQHSGNTIYF. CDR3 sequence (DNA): TGTGCCAGCAGCCAACACTCTGGAAACACCATATATTTT.

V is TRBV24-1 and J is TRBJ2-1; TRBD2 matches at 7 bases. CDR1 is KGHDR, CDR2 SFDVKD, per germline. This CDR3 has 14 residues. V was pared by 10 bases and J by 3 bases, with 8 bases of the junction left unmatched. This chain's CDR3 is CATQLSGDYNEQFF. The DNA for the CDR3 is TGTGCCACGCAACTAAGCGGGGACTACAATGAGCAGTTCTTC.

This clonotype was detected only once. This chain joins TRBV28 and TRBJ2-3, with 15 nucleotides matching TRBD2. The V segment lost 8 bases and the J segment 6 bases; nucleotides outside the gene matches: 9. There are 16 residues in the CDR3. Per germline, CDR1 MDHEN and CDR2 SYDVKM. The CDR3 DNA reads TGTGCCAGCGGGGGGACTAGCGGGGGGCAAACGGATACGCAGTATTTT. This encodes CASGGTSGGQTDTQYF.

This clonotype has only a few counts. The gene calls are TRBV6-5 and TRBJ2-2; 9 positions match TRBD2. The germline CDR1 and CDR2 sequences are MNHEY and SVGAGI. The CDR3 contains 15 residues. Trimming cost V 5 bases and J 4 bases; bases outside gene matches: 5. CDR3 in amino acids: CASSLKLAGTGELFF. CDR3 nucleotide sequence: TGTGCCAGCAGTCTGAAACTAGCGGGCACCGGGGAGCTGTTTTTT.

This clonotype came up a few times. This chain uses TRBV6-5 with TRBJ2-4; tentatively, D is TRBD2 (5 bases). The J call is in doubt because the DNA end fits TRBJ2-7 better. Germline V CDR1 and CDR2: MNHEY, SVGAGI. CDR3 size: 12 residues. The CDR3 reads CASSYARDEQYF. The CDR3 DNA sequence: TGTGCCAGCAGTTATGCGAGGGACGAGCAGTACTTC.

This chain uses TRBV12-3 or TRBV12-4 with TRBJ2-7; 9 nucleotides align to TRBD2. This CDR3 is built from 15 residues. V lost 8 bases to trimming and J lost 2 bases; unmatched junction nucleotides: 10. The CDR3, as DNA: TGTGCCAGCGGTCAAAGGGGACTAGCTGCCTACGAGCAGTACTTC. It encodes CASGQRGLAAYEQYF.